The sequence of this T cell receptor beta chain was determined in a study of blood T cell repertoires in COVID-19. Libraries were prepared by immunoSEQ multiplex PCR; TCRdb keeps only in-frame clonotypes and omits some of them. Counted here are around 310,000 clones, roughly 90% occurring once; the ten biggest clones make up around 0.97%. V shed 6 bases, J shed 4 bases, and the junction held 9 bases outside the gene matches. The CDR3 totals 16 residues. The germline V gene has CDR1 MNHEY and CDR2 SVGEGT. Sequenced: peripheral blood. The TCR sequence derives from a woman in her thirties or forties with COVID-19, enrolled during active disease. This rearrangement joins TRBV6-2 or TRBV6-3 to TRBJ2-3; TRBD2 matches 11 bases. The CDR3 DNA reads as TGTGCCAGCAGCCCTTCACTAGCGGGGGCCGCAGATACGCAGTATTTT. This sequence encodes CASSPSLAGAADTQYF.